The 29 T cell receptor beta chains below were found in one sample sequenced in a study of T and B cells in COVID-19 patients. BIOMED2 TRB-A/B primer pools were used in multiplex TRB PCR. MiXCR, applied by TCRdb to the multiplex PCR reads, yields one record per CDR3 protein. This table has about 8,200 distinct CDR3 sequences, over 35% appearing once. From blood, about 250-500 ng of genomic DNA served as TRB template. Sequencing was done on a sample of blood. These receptor sequences come from a human donor who had recovered from COVID-19.

CDR3 in DNA: TGCGCCAGCAGCCCGGGGGTGAGCTCCTACAATGAGCAGTTCTTC. Its protein product is CASSPGVSSYNEQFF. The rearrangement links TRBV5-1 to TRBJ2-1, with a weak D call TRBD2 (6 bases). Germline values: CDR1 SGHRS, CDR2 YFSETQ. Trimming left V 4 bases short and J 0 bases short, with 11 bases between. The CDR3 is 15 amino acids.

The chain joins TRBV11-3 to TRBJ2-7, with D possibly being TRBD1 or TRBD2 (5 bases each). The CDR3 sequence is 15 residues long. V lost 1 base and J lost 2, with 12 bases in between. Germline values: CDR1 SGHNT, CDR2 YENEEA. Written as DNA, the CDR3 is TGTGCCAGCAGCTTAGTGGGGACGAGCACCTACGAGCAGTACTTC. This gives the protein CASSLVGTSTYEQYF.

In this sample, this clonotype turned up a few times. The rearrangement joins TRBV15 to TRBJ2-2; D is unclear. V was cut by 0 bases and J by 1 base, with 6 bases left in between. This CDR3 spans 15 amino acids. Germline V CDR1 and CDR2: LNHNV, YYDKDF (reference sequence). CDR3 coding DNA: TGTGCCACCAGCAGAGAGGGTTTGAACACCGGGGAGCTGTTTTTT. It is translated as CATSREGLNTGELFF.

This clonotype is labeled large. The CDR3 loop is CASSLAPAIGANVLTF. CDR3 nucleotides: TGTGCCAGCAGCTTAGCGCCAGCGATCGGGGCCAACGTCCTGACTTTC. The chain is built from TRBV11-3 and TRBJ2-6; D gene unclear. V lost 1 base and J lost 4, with 11 bases in between. This CDR3 comprises 16 residues. CDR1 and CDR2 (germline): SGHNT, YENEEA.

The V call is TRBV6-1, the J call TRBJ2-2; 8 positions agree with TRBD2. The CDR3 is 12 residues long. The ends lost 8 bases at V and 7 bases at J; junction bases unmatched: 3. Germline lookup yields CDR1 MNHNS and CDR2 SASEGT. CDR3 sequence (DNA): TGTGCCAGCGGAAGCGGGGGCGGGGAGCTGTTTTTT. It codes for CASGSGGGELFF.

This clonotype was counted between two and nine times. The chain employs TRBV30 and TRBJ2-1; TRBD2 aligns across 10 bases. This CDR3 is built from 16 residues. Trimming took 0 bases from V and 6 from J; bases not matched to a gene: 8. CDR1 GTSNPN and CDR2 SVGIG come from the germline V gene (reference sequence). The CDR3 sequence: CAWSVPAGGRSNEQFF. The CDR3 DNA reads as TGTGCCTGGAGTGTACCAGCGGGGGGGCGATCCAATGAGCAGTTCTTC.

The gene calls are TRBV6-5 and TRBJ1-5; D remains ambiguous. This CDR3 is built from 13 residues. Germline CDR1 is MNHEY and CDR2 is SVGAGI. Deletions cut 1 base from V and 7 bases from J, with 8 bases between. DNA of the CDR3: TGTGCCAGCAGTTACTTACAGAACCAGCCCCAGCATTTT. Translated: CASSYLQNQPQHF.

This chain's CDR3 is CASSIAGLAGGPSHNEQFF. CDR3 nucleotide sequence: TGTGCCAGTAGTATAGCCGGACTAGCGGGGGGCCCAAGTCATAATGAGCAGTTCTTC. The chain carries TRBV19 and TRBJ2-1; 14 nucleotides match TRBD2. J gave up 7 bases and V 1 base, and 12 bases lay outside the gene matches. The CDR3 is 19 amino acids. Germline CDR1 and CDR2: LNHDA and SQIVND (reference sequence).

This clonotype was found a few times. The rearrangement uses TRBV5-4 and TRBJ2-1, with 9 bases aligning to TRBD2. With V trimmed by 0 bases and J by 2 bases, 9 bases remained unmatched. This CDR3 spans 18 amino acids. CDR1 SGHNT and CDR2 YYREEE come from the germline V gene (reference sequence). DNA of the CDR3: TGTGCCAGCAGCTTGGCCGGGGCGGGGGGGCCCCCCTACAATGAGCAGTTCTTC. Protein: CASSLAGAGGPPYNEQFF.

This clonotype has only a few counts. The chain carries TRBV10-3 and TRBJ2-5, with D maybe TRBD1 (5 bases). The CDR3 loop spans 15 amino acids. The germline CDR1 and CDR2 sequences are ENHRY and SYGVKD. Trimming took 3 bases from V and 2 from J, leaving 13 bases between them. As DNA, the CDR3 is TGTGCCATCAGTGAATCGGACGGACATCAAGAGACCCAGTACTTC. Its translation is CAISESDGHQETQYF.

The chain joins TRBV6-5 to TRBJ1-2, with TRBD1 identical over 8 bases. There are 17 residues in the CDR3. Germline V gives CDR1 MNHEY, CDR2 SVGAGI. V was clipped by 6 bases and J by 2 bases; unmatched bases: 14. Written as DNA, the CDR3 is TGTGCCAGCAGGGGCCGGCGACAGGGGATCGGGAACTATGGCTACACCTTC. Protein: CASRGRRQGIGNYGYTF.

This chain connects TRBV12-3 or TRBV12-4 to TRBJ2-2, with TRBD2 as a possible D gene (5 bases). This CDR3 has 15 residues. Trimming took off 2 bases at V and 4 bases at J, with 11 bases between the two ends. The CDR3 here is CASSLNRLLTGELFF. The CDR3, as DNA: TGTGCCAGCAGTTTAAATCGACTACTCACCGGGGAGCTGTTTTTT.

A note on this clonotype: One junction end disagrees with the germline gene, perhaps due to a read error. This sequence joins TRBV24-1 and TRBJ1-5; 8 bases fit TRBD1. CDR1 KGHDR and CDR2 SFDVKD come from the germline V gene. This CDR3 has 15 residues. CDR3 sequence reads: CATSGTGFGNQPQHF. The CDR3 bases are TGTGCCACTAGTGGGACAGGCTTCGGCAATCAGCCCCAGCATTTT.

This clonotype was detected a few times. The chain joins TRBV6-5 to TRBJ2-3; 10 nucleotides line up with TRBD1. The germline V gene has CDR1 MNHEY and CDR2 SVGAGI. Unmatched junction bases numbered 12, after V lost 5 bases and J lost 4 bases. This CDR3 contains 17 residues. In nucleotides, the CDR3 is TGTGCCAGCAGTAAGAGGCCGGGACAGGGGCGTTCAGATACGCAGTATTTT. It encodes CASSKRPGQGRSDTQYF.

The chain recombines TRBV6-4 with TRBJ2-2, with D unresolved. Germline V gene lookup returns CDR1 MRHNA and CDR2 SNTAGT. The CDR3 sequence is 13 residues long. The V and J ends lost 3 bases and 6 bases respectively, with 8 bases between them. The DNA for the CDR3 is TGTGCCAGCAGTGAGGGTTCCGCCGGGGAGCTGTTTTTT. Its protein product is CASSEGSAGELFF.

V is TRBV6-1 and J is TRBJ2-6; no definite D call. Germline V gives CDR1 MNHNS, CDR2 SASEGT. The CDR3 sequence is 15 residues long. Between the trimmed V and J ends, which lost 4 bases and 2 bases, there was a span of 9 bases. The DNA of the CDR3 is TGTGCCAGCAGTGGGTTGAGGACTGGGGCCAACGTCCTGACTTTC. It specifies CASSGLRTGANVLTF.

There are a few counts of this clonotype. J is TRBJ2-5 and V is TRBV24-1, with 10 bases fitting TRBD2. CDR3 length equals 17 residues. Germline V lookup: CDR1 KGHDR, CDR2 SFDVKD. V shed 1 base, J shed 4 bases, and the junction held 8 bases outside the gene matches. CDR3 sequence (DNA): TGTGCCACCAGTGATTTCGCTAGCGGGGGTGGACGAGAGACCCAGTACTTC. Its translation: CATSDFASGGGRETQYF.

This chain joins TRBV28 and TRBJ1-2, with TRBD1 identical over 8 bases. There are 13 residues in the CDR3. Looked up from germline, CDR1 is MDHEN and CDR2 is SYDVKM. V dropped 6 bases and J dropped 8; count of bases not matched to a gene: 8. DNA for the CDR3: TGTGCCAGCAGCTCGCAGGGGGCGGAAGGCTACACCTTC. Amino acid sequence: CASSSQGAEGYTF.

This clonotype was seen only a few times. The J gene is TRBJ2-5, the V gene TRBV5-4; no clear D. V was shortened by 0 bases and J by 2 bases, with 11 bases between the two germline ends. There are 15 residues in the CDR3. Germline CDR1 reads SGHNT; CDR2 reads YYREEE (reference sequence). The chain's CDR3 is CASSLEGQRQETQYF. DNA of the CDR3: TGTGCCAGCAGCTTGGAGGGTCAGAGACAAGAGACCCAGTACTTC.

This rearrangement joins TRBV19 to TRBJ1-1, with a tentative D call TRBD1 (5 bases). Trimming stripped 7 bases from V and 8 bases from J, with 17 bases between. Germline CDR1 reads LNHDA; CDR2 reads SQIVND (reference sequence). The CDR3 spans 13 residues. The CDR3 sequence is CASKVQGYSEAFF. The DNA for the CDR3 is TGTGCCAGTAAGGTCCAGGGATACTCCGAAGCTTTCTTT.

The chain recombines TRBV10-3 with TRBJ2-2; possibly TRBD1 for D (6 bases). The CDR3 totals 16 residues. Trimming shortened V by 1 base and J by 0 bases, and 9 bases separated the two germline ends. Germline V gene sequence: CDR1 ENHRY, CDR2 SYGVKD. DNA for the CDR3: TGTGCCATCAGTGAGTGGGGGCCAACGAACACCGGGGAGCTGTTTTTT. Its protein is CAISEWGPTNTGELFF.

By sample share, this clonotype is medium-sized. V is TRBV11-3 and J is TRBJ2-5, with D unresolved. CDR1 and CDR2 (germline): SGHNT, YENEEA. The V gene lost 0 bases and the J gene lost 4 bases, with 6 bases spanning the gap. This CDR3 comprises 13 residues. The CDR3 loop is CASSLDITETQYF. The CDR3, as DNA: TGTGCCAGCAGCTTAGACATCACAGAGACCCAGTACTTC.

Notes on this clonotype: This may stem from a read error, because a much larger clone lies one nucleotide away. This chain uses TRBV29-1 with TRBJ2-5; D assignment may be TRBD1 or TRBD2 (6 bases each). Germline V CDR1 and CDR2: SQVTM, ANQGSEA. The CDR3 is 11 residues long. The CDR3 DNA sequence: TGCGGCGTTGGGGGGCGGGAGACCCAGTACTTC. Protein sequence: CGVGGRETQYF.

This clonotype was observed a few times. The gene calls are TRBV18 and TRBJ2-3; TRBD2 agrees at 7 bases. CDR1 KGHSH and CDR2 LQKENI come from the germline V gene. V lost 0 bases and J lost 6; bases outside the gene matches: 3. CDR3 length: 14 residues. The CDR3 is CASSPPGGEDTQYF. The DNA of the CDR3 is TGTGCCAGCTCACCACCGGGGGGGGAGGATACGCAGTATTTT.

This clonotype was seen only a few times. This chain links TRBV19 with TRBJ2-5, with D maybe TRBD2 (6 bases). Germline CDR1 is LNHDA and CDR2 is SQIVND (reference sequence). Trimming took off 7 bases at V and 3 bases at J, with 12 bases between the two ends. The CDR3 consists of 13 residues. DNA of the CDR3: TGTGCCAGTACCCGCTGGGGGGAAGAGACCCAGTACTTC. Translated: CASTRWGEETQYF.

In its sample, this clonotype is medium-sized. The chain links TRBV29-1 to TRBJ2-5; 9 nucleotides line up with TRBD1. Germline CDR1 and CDR2: SQVTM and ANQGSEA. V dropped 7 bases and J dropped 3; count of bases not matched to a gene: 6. CDR3 length: 13 amino acids. The CDR3 sequence is CSAPGDREETQYF. The CDR3 DNA reads as TGCAGCGCCCCTGGGGACAGGGAAGAGACCCAGTACTTC. Full variable domain (missing parts from reference TRBV29-1 and TRBJ2-5): SAVISQKPSRDICQRGTSLTIQCQVDSQVTMMFWYRQQPGQSLTLIATANQGSEATYESGFVIDKFPISRPNLTFSTLTVSNMSPEDSSIYLCSAPGDREETQYFGPGTRLLVL.

In its sample, this clonotype ranks as medium-sized. The J gene is TRBJ2-1, the V gene TRBV11-3, with TRBD2 matching 9 bases. This CDR3 spans 15 amino acids. Germline CDR1 reads SGHNT; CDR2 reads YENEEA. J gave up 0 bases and V 6 bases, and 3 bases lay outside the gene matches. CDR3 nucleotides: TGTGCCAGCAGTTTTAGCGGGGGCTCCTACAATGAGCAGTTCTTC. It encodes CASSFSGGSYNEQFF.

This clonotype rates as medium-sized. The chain employs TRBV19 and TRBJ2-3, with D possibly matching TRBD2 (5 bases). CDR3 length: 14 residues. V dropped 7 bases and J dropped 4 bases, with 15 bases sitting between them. The germline V gene has CDR1 LNHDA and CDR2 SQIVND (reference sequence). The CDR3 region has the DNA TGTGCCAGTATGTGGGATCCGGGGTCAGATACGCAGTATTTT. This encodes CASMWDPGSDTQYF. Full variable domain (outside the CDR3, taken from reference TRBV19 and TRBJ2-3): DGGITQSPKYLFRKEGQNVTLSCEQNLNHDAMYWYRQDPGQGLRLIYYSQIVNDFQKGDIAEGYSVSREKKESFPLTVTSAQKNPTAFYLCASMWDPGSDTQYFGPGTRLTVL.

The CDR3 here is CASSLASRYTGELFF. The CDR3 DNA reads as TGTGCCAGCAGCTTGGCTTCCAGGTACACCGGGGAGCTGTTTTTT. The rearrangement uses TRBV5-5 and TRBJ2-2; D ambiguous. Germline-derived CDR1 and CDR2 are SGHKS and YYEKEE (reference sequence). CDR3 length equals 15 residues. Between the trimmed V and J ends, which lost 0 bases and 3 bases, there was a span of 9 bases.